The next 23 T cell receptor beta chains were all read from a single sample in a study of patients and donors after allogeneic stem cell transplantation. TCRdb re-called the RT-PCR reads with MiXCR, one entry per CDR3 protein. This table holds roughly 180,000 distinct CDR3 sequences, around two fifths found once. The source material was blood, either unsorted or a sorted T cell fraction (not recorded which). These receptor sequences come from a human donor who was either an allogeneic HSCT recipient or a stem cell or donor lymphocyte infusion donor (not recorded which). It is not recorded whose cells these are; they may come from a transplant donor.

The rearrangement links TRBV6-2 or TRBV6-3 to TRBJ2-3; D perhaps matches TRBD2 (5 bases). V was pared by 5 bases and J by 2 bases, with 11 bases between. CDR1 and CDR2 (germline): MNHEY, SVGEGT. The CDR3 runs 14 residues. Here the CDR3 DNA reads TGTGCCAGCAGTGGACTCGGGTCCACAGATACGCAGTATTTT. It translates to CASSGLGSTDTQYF.

The V gene is TRBV12-5, the J gene TRBJ2-1, with D possibly TRBD1 on 5 matching bases. This CDR3 region has 15 residues. Between the trimmed V and J ends, which lost 1 base and 6 bases, there was a span of 13 bases. The germline CDR1 and CDR2 sequences are LGHNT and FRNRAP. The chain's CDR3 is CASGLANLGVNEQFF. CDR3 nucleotides: TGTGCTAGTGGTTTGGCCAACCTAGGGGTCAATGAGCAGTTCTTC.

Only a few counts were recorded for this clonotype. This sequence joins TRBV12-3 or TRBV12-4 and TRBJ1-4; D not resolved. V was trimmed by 3 bases and J by 1 base, leaving 6 bases between them. The CDR3 consists of 14 residues. This CDR3 reads CASSLDGTNEKLFF. The CDR3 DNA follows: TGTGCCAGCAGTTTGGACGGAACTAATGAAAAACTGTTTTTT.

This clonotype was counted between two and nine times. CDR3: CASSLVQTANYGYTF. CDR3 DNA: TGTGCCAGCAGCTTAGTTCAAACAGCTAACTATGGCTACACCTTC. V and J are TRBV7-9 and TRBJ1-2; D uncertain. The V gene lost 1 base and the J gene lost 0 bases, with 9 bases spanning the gap. Germline CDR1 and CDR2: SEHNR and FQNEAQ (reference sequence). This CDR3 has 15 amino acids.

The J gene is TRBJ1-2, the V gene TRBV7-8; TRBD1 agrees at 12 bases. This CDR3 has 18 residues. Germline CDR1 and CDR2: SGHVS and FQNEAQ. After removal of 0 bases from V and 6 bases from J, the junction contained 11 bases not matched to a gene. The CDR3 loop reads CASSLAGDRGLQGDGYTF. For the CDR3, the DNA is TGTGCCAGCAGCTTAGCGGGGGACAGGGGGCTCCAAGGGGATGGCTACACCTTC.

The chain employs TRBV15 and TRBJ2-1, with 8 bases lining up with TRBD2. Trimming took 1 base from V and 12 from J; bases not matched to a gene: 17. This CDR3 has 17 residues. CDR1 and CDR2 (germline): LNHNV, YYDKDF (reference sequence). The CDR3 DNA reads as TGTGCCACCAGCAGAGTTACCGGGAGGGCGGTTGGAGTAAGGCAGTTCTTC. Protein product: CATSRVTGRAVGVRQFF.

This clonotype was observed a handful of times. The chain joins TRBV29-1 to TRBJ2-3; D not certain. The V gene lost 4 bases and the J gene lost 4 bases, with 15 bases spanning the gap. CDR3 length: 14 residues. Germline-derived CDR1 and CDR2 are SQVTM and ANQGSEA. The CDR3 reads CSVGRQRVPDTQYF. The CDR3 DNA reads as TGCAGCGTTGGTCGCCAGCGCGTCCCAGATACGCAGTATTTT.

The chain is built from TRBV29-1 and TRBJ2-1; weak D call: TRBD2 (5 bases). Trimming removed 7 bases from V and 5 bases from J, with 12 bases in between. CDR3 length: 12 residues. Germline V gene data show CDR1 as SQVTM and CDR2 as ANQGSEA. The CDR3 nucleotides are TGCAGCGCTAAGGGAGTAAACAATGAGCAGTTCTTC. Encoded protein: CSAKGVNNEQFF.

This clonotype was found a few times. This chain links TRBV12-3 or TRBV12-4 with TRBJ1-1; D gene unclear. V lost 3 bases and J lost 1, with 12 bases in between. CDR3 length: 15 residues. The CDR3 nucleotides are TGTGCCAGCAGTTTGAAGGGTCGATGGAACACTGAAGCTTTCTTT. It yields the protein CASSLKGRWNTEAFF.

The genes are TRBV2 and TRBJ1-4; TRBD1 is a possible D gene (6 bases). CDR3 length: 14 amino acids. V lost 2 bases and J lost 8, with 12 bases in between. Germline V CDR1 and CDR2: SNHLY, FYNNEI. CDR3 in DNA: TGTGCCAGCAGTGAACAGGGGTTCGCCGAAAAACTGTTTTTT. Translation: CASSEQGFAEKLFF.

The V and J genes are TRBV12-3 or TRBV12-4 and TRBJ1-2; D gene ambiguous. The V and J ends lost 4 bases and 4 bases respectively, with 13 bases between them. CDR3 length equals 14 residues. CDR3 loop: CASSSGVPRYGYTF. In nucleotides, the CDR3 is TGTGCCAGCAGTTCTGGCGTTCCCCGCTATGGCTACACCTTC.

The chain recombines TRBV5-1 with TRBJ2-7; the D gene is possibly TRBD1 (5 bases). CDR1 is SGHRS and CDR2 is YFSETQ in the germline V gene. The CDR3 is 14 residues long. The V end was cut by 0 bases, the J end by 2 bases, with 9 bases between. DNA for the CDR3: TGCGCCAGCAGCTTGGTCGGACATCCCTACGAGCAGTACTTC. This codes for CASSLVGHPYEQYF.

The rearrangement uses TRBV3-1 and TRBJ2-2; D is unresolved. This CDR3 contains 10 residues. Trimming stripped 4 bases from V and 6 bases from J, with 0 bases between. Per the germline V gene, CDR1 is LGHDT and CDR2 is YNNKEL (reference sequence). CDR3 coding DNA: TGTGCCAGCAGCCCCGGGGAGCTGTTTTTT. Its translation is CASSPGELFF.

The chain joins TRBV6-1 to TRBJ1-2; 7 nucleotides agree with TRBD1. There are 14 residues in the CDR3. The germline V gene encodes CDR1 MNHNS and CDR2 SASEGT. V shed 0 bases, J shed 7 bases, and the junction held 5 bases outside the gene matches. The DNA for the CDR3 is TGTGCCAGCAGTGAAGCCCTAACAGGGGCTGGCTACACCTTC. Its protein product is CASSEALTGAGYTF.

The chain carries TRBV5-1 and TRBJ2-7; D is unresolved. The V and J ends lost 0 bases and 0 bases respectively, with 10 bases between them. The germline V gene encodes CDR1 SGHRS and CDR2 YFSETQ. The CDR3 loop spans 15 amino acids. In DNA, the CDR3 is TGCGCCAGCAGCTTGGTAAATAAGGGCTCCTACGAGCAGTACTTC. Amino acid sequence: CASSLVNKGSYEQYF.

This chain joins TRBV2 and TRBJ1-1, with 9 bases lining up with TRBD1. Germline-derived CDR1 and CDR2 are SNHLY and FYNNEI. This CDR3 region has 16 residues. J was trimmed by 0 bases and V by 2 bases; bases with no gene match: 4. The CDR3 loop reads CASSEKRDRVNTEAFF. In DNA form, the CDR3 reads TGTGCCAGCAGTGAAAAGCGGGACAGGGTGAACACTGAAGCTTTCTTT. Combining the CDR3 with reference TRBV2 and TRBJ1-1 gives the whole variable domain EPEVTQTPSHQVTQMGQEVILRCVPISNHLYFYWYRQILGQKVEFLVSFYNNEISEKSEIFDDQFSVERPDGSNFTLKIRSTKLEDSAMYFCASSEKRDRVNTEAFFGQGTRLTVV.

J is TRBJ1-1 and V is TRBV25-1; D is perhaps TRBD1 (6 bases). The germline gives CDR1 MGHDK, CDR2 SYGVNS. The CDR3 is 16 amino acids. V lost 3 bases and J 8 bases, leaving 22 bases between the germline ends. DNA for the CDR3: TGTGCCAGCAGTGATACTCCCTTGGGGGGGCTAAAGGAAGCTTTCTTT. Protein product: CASSDTPLGGLKEAFF.

V gene TRBV12-3 or TRBV12-4 combines with J gene TRBJ1-1; 10 bases agree with TRBD1. The CDR3 runs to 15 residues. V lost 5 bases and J lost 3; bases outside the gene matches: 6. As DNA, the CDR3 is TGTGCCAGCAGTACCGAGGGACAGGGGCACACTGAAGCTTTCTTT. This codes for CASSTEGQGHTEAFF.

The chain carries TRBV5-1 and TRBJ2-5, with D possibly matching TRBD1 (6 bases). The CDR3 loop spans 13 amino acids. V was pared by 4 bases and J by 1 base, with 8 bases between. Germline V gene data show CDR1 as SGHRS and CDR2 as YFSETQ. DNA of the CDR3: TGCGCCAGCAGCAGAGGGGGCCAAGAGACCCAGTACTTC. Its protein product is CASSRGGQETQYF.

V gene TRBV18 combines with J gene TRBJ1-2; D is uncertain. Germline CDR1 and CDR2: KGHSH and LQKENI. Trimming shortened V by 6 bases and J by 3 bases, and 20 bases separated the two germline ends. The CDR3 runs 16 residues. The CDR3 spells CASSYDVGLSDYGYTF. The CDR3 DNA follows: TGTGCCAGCTCTTACGACGTAGGGCTATCGGACTATGGCTACACCTTC.

The V and J genes are TRBV29-1 and TRBJ1-2, with D perhaps matching TRBD1 (5 bases). The V end was cut by 7 bases, the J end by 4 bases, with 19 bases between. The CDR3 is 14 residues long. The germline V gene encodes CDR1 SQVTM and CDR2 ANQGSEA. DNA of the CDR3: TGCAGCGGGCATAGCGGGGGGTATGGCTATGGCTACACCTTC. It translates to CSGHSGGYGYGYTF.

The chain employs TRBV28 and TRBJ1-6; D is undetermined. Per germline, CDR1 MDHEN and CDR2 SYDVKM. CDR3 size: 14 residues. V gave up 2 bases and J gave up 6 bases, with 8 bases separating them. In DNA form, the CDR3 reads TGTGCCAGCAGTTTAGGCAGGTTTAATTCACCCCTCCACTTT. Protein sequence: CASSLGRFNSPLHF.

This CDR3 reads CASSQDRSTGKLFF. CDR3 sequence (DNA): TGTGCCAGCAGCCAAGATAGGTCGACAGGGAAACTGTTTTTT. J is TRBJ1-4 and V is TRBV14; TRBD1 matches 7 bases. Germline values: CDR1 SGHDN, CDR2 FVKESK. V shed 0 bases, J shed 11 bases, and the junction held 6 bases outside the gene matches. This CDR3 spans 14 amino acids.